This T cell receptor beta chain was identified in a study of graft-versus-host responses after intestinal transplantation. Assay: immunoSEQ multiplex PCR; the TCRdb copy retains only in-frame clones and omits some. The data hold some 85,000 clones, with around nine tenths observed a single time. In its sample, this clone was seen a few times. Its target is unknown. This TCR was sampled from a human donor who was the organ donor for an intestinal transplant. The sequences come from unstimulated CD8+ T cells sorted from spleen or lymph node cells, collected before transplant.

In DNA, the CDR3 is TGTGCCAGCAGCCCTCCTGCGTGGGTAGCGGGGGAGTACGAGCAGTACTTC. Translated: CASSPPAWVAGEYEQYF. The V gene is TRBV7-2, the J gene TRBJ2-7; the match to TRBD2 covers 9 bases. Germline lookup yields CDR1 SGHTA and CDR2 FQGNSA. The trim removed 5 bases at V and 4 bases at J, leaving 15 bases unmatched. This CDR3 has 17 residues.